A single sample is the source of the 28 T cell receptor beta chains below, sequenced in a study of cytomegalovirus exposure and HLA in healthy donors. Here immunoSEQ multiplex PCR was the method, and the copy in TCRdb shows in-frame clones only, minus some. This sample carries some 170,000 clones, about 86% of them seen once, and the ten largest clones take 1.4%. Material: PBMCs. These receptors were obtained from a woman in her 30s in good health and CMV-seronegative.

The rearrangement links TRBV15 to TRBJ1-6; the D is unclear. The CDR3 has 15 residues. The V end lost 0 bases, the J end lost 6 bases, and 9 bases lay between the germline ends. Germline V CDR1 and CDR2: LNHNV, YYDKDF (reference sequence). The CDR3 is CATSRDRGVNSPLHF. In DNA, the CDR3 is TGTGCCACCAGCAGAGATCGGGGTGTTAATTCACCCCTCCACTTT.

The gene calls are TRBV6-5 and TRBJ2-7, with D hard to call. The germline gives CDR1 MNHEY, CDR2 SVGAGI. CDR3 size: 13 residues. V was pared by 2 bases and J by 0 bases, with 5 bases between. The CDR3 nucleotides are TGTGCCAGCAGTTACAGAGCCTCCTACGAGCAGTACTTC. Encoded protein: CASSYRASYEQYF.

The chain has TRBV4-1 and TRBJ2-7, with 7 bases matching TRBD2. V shed 6 bases and J 2 bases; nucleotides not matched to a gene: 10. This CDR3 spans 15 amino acids. Germline V gene sequence: CDR1 MGHRA, CDR2 YSYEKL. The CDR3 here is CASSLGTTTAYEQYF. The CDR3 region has the DNA TGCGCCAGCAGTCTCGGGACTACCACCGCCTACGAGCAGTACTTC.

The rearrangement links TRBV2 to TRBJ2-7, with D unresolved. The CDR3 has 13 residues. Per germline, CDR1 SNHLY and CDR2 FYNNEI. V gave up 7 bases and J gave up 0 bases, with 10 bases separating them. In DNA, the CDR3 is TGTGCCAGCATCCCCGACATCTCCTACGAGCAGTACTTC. Its translation is CASIPDISYEQYF.

The chain uses TRBV7-2 and TRBJ1-5, with no clear D. CDR3 length: 14 amino acids. CDR1 and CDR2 (germline): SGHTA, FQGNSA. V was cut by 4 bases and J by 6 bases, with 13 bases left in between. This CDR3 is CASSSTGKGQPQHF. The CDR3 nucleotides read TGTGCCAGCAGCTCAACGGGGAAGGGTCAGCCCCAGCATTTT.

The V and J genes are TRBV27 and TRBJ1-6; TRBD1 agrees at 9 bases. V was pared by 3 bases and J by 8 bases, with 2 bases of the junction left unmatched. The CDR3 has 14 amino acids. Germline V lookup: CDR1 MNHEY, CDR2 SMNVEV (reference sequence). CDR3 amino acids: CASSLDRGYSPLHF. DNA for the CDR3: TGTGCCAGCAGTTTGGACAGGGGATATTCACCCCTCCACTTT.

This sequence joins TRBV7-9 and TRBJ1-2, with D unresolved. V was cut by 1 base and J by 0 bases, with 6 bases left in between. The CDR3 length is 14 residues. Germline lookup yields CDR1 SEHNR and CDR2 FQNEAQ (reference sequence). The CDR3: CASSLGLANYGYTF. DNA of the CDR3: TGTGCCAGCAGCTTAGGGCTCGCTAACTATGGCTACACCTTC.

The chain combines TRBV5-1 with TRBJ2-3; TRBD2 matches at 8 bases. The ends lost 4 bases at V and 5 bases at J; junction bases unmatched: 18. CDR1 SGHRS and CDR2 YFSETQ come from the germline V gene. The length of the CDR3 is 18 residues. The CDR3 DNA reads TGCGCCAGCAGCCCAACCCGCGGGGGGATAACACGTGGAGATACGCAGTATTTT. Its translation: CASSPTRGGITRGDTQYF.

The CDR3 loop is CASRQGGGETQYF. The CDR3 nucleotides are TGCGCCAGCAGGCAGGGGGGTGGTGAGACCCAGTACTTC. The chain carries TRBV10-2 and TRBJ2-5, with D tentatively TRBD1 (7 bases). With 6 bases removed from V and 5 bases from J, the gap between germline ends came to 13 bases. The CDR3 spans 13 residues. The germline gives CDR1 WSHSY, CDR2 SAAADI.

The chain couples TRBV9 to TRBJ2-1; 13 bases align to TRBD2. With V trimmed by 0 bases and J by 0 bases, 15 bases remained unmatched. This CDR3 contains 22 residues. CDR1 is SGDLS and CDR2 is YYNGEE in the germline V gene. The CDR3 sequence: CASSVGLEGTSGVPSSYNEQFF. CDR3 DNA: TGTGCCAGCAGCGTAGGGTTAGAGGGGACTAGCGGGGTACCGAGCTCCTACAATGAGCAGTTCTTC.

The chain recombines TRBV10-3 with TRBJ1-5; D unresolved. The CDR3 spans 15 residues. Germline V gene data show CDR1 as ENHRY and CDR2 as SYGVKD. The V end lost 3 bases, the J end lost 0 bases, and 9 bases lay between the germline ends. The CDR3 spells CAISDRYLSNQPQHF. The CDR3 region has the DNA TGTGCCATCAGTGACAGATACCTTAGCAATCAGCCCCAGCATTTT.

V and J are TRBV6-5 and TRBJ1-2; D remains ambiguous. V lost 2 bases and J lost 5, with 9 bases in between. The CDR3 is 13 amino acids. In germline, CDR1 is MNHEY, CDR2 SVGAGI. The CDR3 reads CASSYGGGYGYTF. CDR3 sequence (DNA): TGTGCCAGCAGTTACGGTGGAGGGTATGGCTACACCTTC.

The V gene is TRBV4-3, the J gene TRBJ1-1; 9 bases line up with TRBD1. CDR3 length: 15 residues. V was clipped by 0 bases and J by 6 bases; unmatched bases: 5. Germline CDR1 LGHNA, CDR2 YSLEER. CDR3 in DNA: TGCGCCAGCAGCCAAGATTTTACAGGGGGCTCTGAAGCTTTCTTT. Its protein product is CASSQDFTGGSEAFF.

V usage is TRBV6-5 and J usage is TRBJ2-1; 9 bases are a match to TRBD2. V dropped 0 bases and J dropped 7; count of bases not matched to a gene: 1. The CDR3 spans 14 residues. The germline V gene has CDR1 MNHEY and CDR2 SVGAGI. CDR3 sequence (DNA): TGTGCCAGCAGTTACTCCCTAGCGGGGAATGAGCAGTTCTTC. Residues: CASSYSLAGNEQFF.

V is TRBV5-4 and J is TRBJ2-7, with 8 bases aligning to TRBD2. This CDR3 is built from 15 residues. Germline CDR1 SGHNT, CDR2 YYREEE (reference sequence). Germline trimming cut 0 bases from V and 2 bases from J; bases unmatched to any gene: 4. CDR3 DNA: TGTGCCAGCAGCTTGGGGTCTAGCGGGCCCTACGAGCAGTACTTC. This sequence encodes CASSLGSSGPYEQYF.

This sequence joins TRBV14 and TRBJ2-7, with 10 bases matching TRBD1. After removal of 4 bases from V and 2 bases from J, the junction contained 8 bases not matched to a gene. CDR3 length: 16 residues. CDR1 is SGHDN and CDR2 is FVKESK in the germline V gene. CDR3 region: CASSPGQGLPPYEQYF. The CDR3 nucleotides are TGTGCCAGCAGCCCGGGACAGGGGTTACCCCCCTACGAGCAGTACTTC.

This chain connects TRBV6-1 to TRBJ2-2, with D perhaps matching TRBD2 (6 bases). The germline gives CDR1 MNHNS, CDR2 SASEGT. The length of the CDR3 is 17 residues. Trimming pared 2 bases from V and 1 base from J, leaving 14 bases between. The CDR3 sequence: CASSEQSVGGNTGELFF. CDR3 DNA sequence: TGTGCCAGCAGTGAACAGTCGGTGGGAGGGAACACCGGGGAGCTGTTTTTT.

This clone was picked up one time. The conserved phenylalanine or tryptophan normally closing the CDR3 is absent here, so this likely arose from a read error. Because the CDR3's place on the DNA is in doubt, the DNA is left out and the CDR3 is given as listed by TCRdb. The genes are TRBV2 and TRBJ1-1; whether TRBD1, the table's D call, matches the DNA was not checked. Termini included, the CDR3 measures 15 amino acids. The V gene's germline CDR1 is SNHLY and CDR2 FYNNEI. CDR3 protein: CASSENLGRRQAECL.

This rearrangement joins TRBV7-2 to TRBJ2-7, with D possibly TRBD1 on 6 matching bases. Trimming left V 0 bases short and J 2 bases short, with 11 bases between. Per germline, CDR1 SGHTA and CDR2 FQGNSA. This CDR3 is 15 amino acids long. The CDR3 region is CASSLALGHPYEQYF. CDR3 sequence (DNA): TGTGCCAGCAGCTTAGCATTGGGACACCCCTACGAGCAGTACTTC.

J is TRBJ2-2 and V is TRBV4-1; possibly TRBD2 for D (5 bases). The V gene lost 2 bases and the J gene lost 0 bases, with 10 bases spanning the gap. The CDR3 has 16 residues. Germline CDR1 MGHRA, CDR2 YSYEKL. As DNA, the CDR3 is TGCGCCAGCAGCCAAATGTCGGGGTCGAACACCGGGGAGCTGTTTTTT. Protein product: CASSQMSGSNTGELFF.

The chain is built from TRBV7-9 and TRBJ1-5; TRBD1 matches 7 bases. Trimming removed 5 bases from V and 0 bases from J; junction bases left unmatched: 4. Per germline, CDR1 SEHNR and CDR2 FQNEAQ (reference sequence). The CDR3 is 15 amino acids. CDR3 protein: CASSPGQFSNQPQHF. The CDR3, as DNA: TGTGCCAGCAGCCCGGGACAGTTTAGCAATCAGCCCCAGCATTTT.

CDR3 coding DNA: TGTGCCAGCAGGGTCGCGGGGGGGCTTTCGGATACGCAGTATTTT. It yields the protein CASRVAGGLSDTQYF. The gene calls are TRBV27 and TRBJ2-3, with 9 bases identical to TRBD2. The CDR3 runs 15 residues. V was pared by 6 bases and J by 6 bases, with 10 bases of the junction left unmatched. CDR1 is MNHEY, CDR2 SMNVEV, per germline (reference sequence).

The gene calls are TRBV10-3 and TRBJ1-2; D ambiguous. V was clipped by 3 bases and J by 7 bases, with 15 bases between them. The CDR3 loop spans 14 amino acids. Germline assignment: CDR1 ENHRY and CDR2 SYGVKD. The CDR3 DNA sequence: TGTGCCATCAGTGAAGGCGACGGGGTAGGTGGCTACACCTTC. It yields the protein CAISEGDGVGGYTF.

The V call is TRBV2, the J call TRBJ1-2; 7 nucleotides align to TRBD1. Germline V CDR1 and CDR2: SNHLY, FYNNEI. This CDR3 has 13 residues. Trimming cost V 6 bases and J 6 bases; bases outside gene matches: 7. CDR3 sequence (DNA): TGTGCCAGCAGAGCCCAGGGGGAGCATGGCTACACCTTC. This gives the protein CASRAQGEHGYTF.

The gene calls are TRBV7-8 and TRBJ1-1, with D perhaps matching TRBD1 (5 bases). The germline CDR1 and CDR2 sequences are SGHVS and FQNEAQ. The CDR3 consists of 14 residues. Trimming removed 4 bases at V and 10 bases at J, with 19 bases between. Here the CDR3 DNA reads TGTGCCAGCAGCTCATTCAGGGAAGGAGTCGGAGCTTTCTTT. This encodes CASSSFREGVGAFF.

The chain joins TRBV2 to TRBJ2-5; 8 bases map to TRBD2. V gave up 3 bases and J gave up 9 bases; unmatched junction bases: 12. CDR3 length: 15 amino acids. CDR1 is SNHLY, CDR2 FYNNEI, per germline. Here the CDR3 reads CASSEGGLAGLAQYF. CDR3 nucleotides: TGTGCCAGCAGTGAGGGCGGGCTAGCGGGTTTGGCCCAGTACTTC.

CDR3 protein: CAIRNRTGVDQPQHF. In DNA, the CDR3 is TGTGCCATCAGGAACCGGACAGGGGTTGATCAGCCCCAGCATTTT. V usage is TRBV10-3 and J usage is TRBJ1-5, with 9 bases matching TRBD1. Germline V gene data show CDR1 as ENHRY and CDR2 as SYGVKD. This CDR3 contains 15 residues. The trim removed 6 bases at V and 5 bases at J, leaving 8 bases unmatched.

The chain couples TRBV27 to TRBJ2-7, with 8 bases matching TRBD2. The CDR3 runs to 12 residues. With V trimmed by 3 bases and J by 5 bases, 0 bases remained unmatched. Germline assignment: CDR1 MNHEY and CDR2 SMNVEV (reference sequence). DNA for the CDR3: TGTGCCAGCAGTTTCGGGGGGGACGAGCAGTACTTC. It specifies CASSFGGDEQYF.